These 22 T cell receptor beta chains originate from one sample sequenced in a study of shared clonotypes between healthy human individuals. Clones were read by immunoSEQ multiplex PCR, and TCRdb kept only the in-frame ones, dropping some. The sample lists roughly 2.4 million clones, roughly 95% occurring once. Sequenced material: naive CD4+ T cells sorted from blood. Subset meaning: CD45RA+ positively selected. The receptors shown here come from a man aged 18 to 30 in good health.

The chain combines TRBV2 with TRBJ1-6; D not certain. CDR1 and CDR2 (germline): SNHLY, FYNNEI. Trimming pared 0 bases from V and 9 bases from J, leaving 12 bases between. This CDR3 has 15 residues. CDR3 amino acids: CASSEAGSSRSPLHF. Written as DNA, the CDR3 is TGTGCCAGCAGTGAAGCAGGCAGTTCACGTTCACCCCTCCACTTT.

The chain couples TRBV30 to TRBJ1-2; D gene ambiguous. CDR1 and CDR2 from the germline V gene are GTSNPN and SVGIG (reference sequence). V lost 0 bases to trimming and J lost 0 bases, with 8 bases between them. The CDR3 is 14 residues long. Here the CDR3 DNA reads TGTGCCTGGAGTGTGTTCGGTACTAACTATGGCTACACCTTC. Translation: CAWSVFGTNYGYTF.

The rearrangement links TRBV30 to TRBJ2-5; TRBD2 matches 8 bases. This CDR3 is 13 amino acids long. The trim removed 5 bases at V and 5 bases at J, leaving 7 bases unmatched. CDR1 and CDR2 (germline): GTSNPN, SVGIG (reference sequence). CDR3 sequence reads: CAWAAGGLETQYF. CDR3 bases: TGTGCCTGGGCGGCGGGGGGCTTGGAGACCCAGTACTTC.

This clone was recorded only once. V usage is TRBV9 and J usage is TRBJ2-5; D unclear. CDR1 and CDR2 (germline): SGDLS, YYNGEE. V was clipped by 3 bases and J by 5 bases, with 14 bases between them. This CDR3 is built from 14 residues. In DNA, the CDR3 is TGTGCCAGCAGCGGTGGCCGGTCCAGGGAGACCCAGTACTTC. This translates into CASSGGRSRETQYF.

The gene calls are TRBV5-1 and TRBJ1-1; D call uncertain. Germline assignment: CDR1 SGHRS and CDR2 YFSETQ. The V and J ends lost 7 bases and 5 bases respectively, with 9 bases between them. The CDR3 consists of 11 residues. The CDR3: CASSAGTEAFF. The CDR3, as DNA: TGCGCCAGCTCAGCCGGGACTGAAGCTTTCTTT. Based on the CDR3 plus reference TRBV5-1 and TRBJ1-1, the full variable domain is KAGVTQTPRYLIKTRGQQVTLSCSPISGHRSVSWYQQTPGQGLQFLFEYFSETQRNKGNFPGRFSGRQFSNSRSEMNVSTLELGDSALYLCASSAGTEAFFGQGTRLTVV.

The CDR3 coding sequence is TGTGCCAGCAGGGGACAGCCCGATCCCGGGGAGCTGTTTTTT. Translation: CASRGQPDPGELFF. J is TRBJ2-2 and V is TRBV21-1; the table's D call of TRBD1 was not tested on the DNA. TRBV21-1 is marked as a pseudogene. This CDR3 contains 14 residues.

J is TRBJ2-3 and V is TRBV5-1; D tentatively reads TRBD1 or TRBD2 (6 bases each). V was cut by 1 base and J by 1 base, with 10 bases left in between. Germline V gene sequence: CDR1 SGHRS, CDR2 YFSETQ. CDR3 length: 15 residues. The CDR3 DNA is TGCGCCAGCAGCTTGAGGGGGGAACGCACAGATACGCAGTATTTT. It is translated as CASSLRGERTDTQYF.

The rearrangement joins TRBV6-5 to TRBJ1-2, with 10 positions matching TRBD1. Per germline, CDR1 MNHEY and CDR2 SVGAGI. The CDR3 spans 15 residues. The trim removed 9 bases at V and 3 bases at J, leaving 10 bases unmatched. Here the CDR3 DNA reads TGTGCCAGTTTCAATGAGGGGACAGGGGACTATGGCTACACCTTC. This translates into CASFNEGTGDYGYTF.

This chain connects TRBV15 to TRBJ2-5; no reliable D call. Looked up from germline, CDR1 is LNHNV and CDR2 is YYDKDF (reference sequence). The CDR3 consists of 13 residues. V was pared by 0 bases and J by 2 bases, with 4 bases between. CDR3 residues: CATSRDHQETQYF. The CDR3, as DNA: TGTGCCACCAGCAGAGATCATCAAGAGACCCAGTACTTC. The whole variable domain, filled in from reference TRBV15 and TRBJ2-5, reads DAMVIQNPRYQVTQFGKPVTLSCSQTLNHNVMYWYQQKSSQAPKLLFHYYDKDFNNEADTPDNFQSRRPNTSFCFLDIRSPGLGDTAMYLCATSRDHQETQYFGPGTRLLVL.

About this clone itself: The same CDR3 also results from other DNA sequences found in this sample. This rearrangement joins TRBV7-9 to TRBJ2-7; D call uncertain. V lost 0 bases and J 2 bases, leaving 5 bases between the germline ends. Germline CDR1 is SEHNR and CDR2 is FQNEAQ (reference sequence). CDR3 length equals 13 residues. CDR3 in DNA: TGTGCCAGCAGCTTAGCCGTCCCCTACGAGCAGTACTTC. Translating gives CASSLAVPYEQYF.

The chain's CDR3 is CASSDGGPSYNEQFF. The CDR3 DNA sequence: TGTGCCAGCAGTGATGGGGGCCCCTCCTACAATGAGCAGTTCTTC. This rearrangement joins TRBV2 to TRBJ2-1, with D perhaps matching TRBD1 (6 bases). Trimming left V 3 bases short and J 0 bases short, with 9 bases between. CDR3 length: 15 amino acids. Per the germline V gene, CDR1 is SNHLY and CDR2 is FYNNEI. Variable domain in full (rest from reference TRBV2 and TRBJ2-1): EPEVTQTPSHQVTQMGQEVILRCVPISNHLYFYWYRQILGQKVEFLVSFYNNEISEKSEIFDDQFSVERPDGSNFTLKIRSTKLEDSAMYFCASSDGGPSYNEQFFGPGTRLTVL.

The chain carries TRBV5-1 and TRBJ2-3; D not certain. The CDR3 is 15 residues long. With 4 bases removed from V and 1 base from J, the gap between germline ends came to 13 bases. Germline lookup yields CDR1 SGHRS and CDR2 YFSETQ. In nucleotides, the CDR3 is TGCGCCAGCAGCACAACGACGGGCGGCACAGATACGCAGTATTTT. Translation gives CASSTTTGGTDTQYF. Combining the CDR3 with reference TRBV5-1 and TRBJ2-3 gives the whole variable domain KAGVTQTPRYLIKTRGQQVTLSCSPISGHRSVSWYQQTPGQGLQFLFEYFSETQRNKGNFPGRFSGRQFSNSRSEMNVSTLELGDSALYLCASSTTTGGTDTQYFGPGTRLTVL.

The gene calls are TRBV28 and TRBJ2-2; no definite D call. From germline, CDR1 is MDHEN and CDR2 SYDVKM. The CDR3 totals 13 residues. V dropped 4 bases and J dropped 0 bases, with 3 bases sitting between them. CDR3 nucleotide sequence: TGTGCCAGCAGTTCAGCGAACACCGGGGAGCTGTTTTTT. Its translation: CASSSANTGELFF.

This clone was observed a single time. The V gene is TRBV10-3, the J gene TRBJ2-1; D might be TRBD2 (6 bases). CDR1 and CDR2 (germline): ENHRY, SYGVKD. The germline V and J ends were trimmed by 4 bases and 12 bases, with 25 bases remaining between them. CDR3 length: 16 residues. CDR3 nucleotides: TGTGCCATCAGTGCTGGGATAGCGGCCACCCCCGGGGGGCAGTTCTTC. Its protein is CAISAGIAATPGGQFF.

V usage is TRBV30 and J usage is TRBJ1-2; D unresolved. Germline V gene sequence: CDR1 GTSNPN, CDR2 SVGIG (reference sequence). V gave up 2 bases and J gave up 6 bases, with 10 bases separating them. The CDR3 loop spans 12 amino acids. This CDR3 reads CAWSLGSHGYTF. In DNA, the CDR3 is TGTGCCTGGAGTCTAGGGTCGCATGGCTACACCTTC.

The genes are TRBV5-6 and TRBJ1-2; no clear D gene. The germline CDR1 and CDR2 sequences are SGHDT and YYEEEE. The CDR3 covers 11 residues. Trimming removed 2 bases from V and 9 bases from J, with 8 bases in between. CDR3 residues: CASSFGVRYTF. Here the CDR3 DNA reads TGTGCCAGCAGCTTTGGGGTCCGCTACACCTTC.

This clone was recorded only once. The chain uses TRBV7-8 and TRBJ2-3; maybe TRBD2 (5 bases). V lost 3 bases and J lost 10, with 17 bases in between. CDR3 length: 14 amino acids. CDR1 is SGHVS, CDR2 FQNEAQ, per germline. The CDR3 is CASSFGPSSWAQYF. CDR3 sequence (DNA): TGTGCCAGCAGCTTCGGCCCTAGCAGTTGGGCGCAGTATTTT.

The chain employs TRBV28 and TRBJ1-2, with 7 bases identical to TRBD1. The V gene end was trimmed by 3 bases and the J gene end by 8 bases; junction bases not matched to a gene: 6. Germline values: CDR1 MDHEN, CDR2 SYDVKM. The CDR3 is 13 residues long. The CDR3 DNA is TGTGCCAGCAGTTTCAGGGGGGAAAGGGGCTACACCTTC. Translation: CASSFRGERGYTF.

Details on this clone: This same CDR3 is encoded by further DNA sequences in the sample. This chain uses TRBV5-1 with TRBJ2-1, with 14 bases matching TRBD2. CDR1 is SGHRS and CDR2 is YFSETQ in the germline V gene. The CDR3 length is 14 residues. Trimming at V came to 4 bases and at J to 7 bases, leaving 1 base not matched to a gene. CDR3 bases: TGCGCCAGCAGCGGGACTAGCGGGAGTAATGAGCAGTTCTTC. Amino acid sequence: CASSGTSGSNEQFF.

This sequence joins TRBV6-4 and TRBJ2-2, with D uncertain. Germline CDR1 reads MRHNA; CDR2 reads SNTAGT. The CDR3 spans 13 residues. Trimming took 10 bases from V and 2 from J, leaving 11 bases between them. The DNA for the CDR3 is TGTGCCACTAAAGGGCCTAACACCGGGGAGCTGTTTTTT. Translated: CATKGPNTGELFF.

V and J are TRBV20-1 and TRBJ1-1; no firm D call. CDR1 DFQATT and CDR2 SNEGSKA come from the germline V gene (reference sequence). The CDR3 spans 10 residues. V lost 3 bases, J lost 8 bases, and 7 bases lay in between. CDR3 DNA sequence: TGCAGTGCTAGTACTTCGGAAGCTTTCTTT. Its translation is CSASTSEAFF.

The rearrangement links TRBV11-2 to TRBJ2-3; D unclear. Germline assignment: CDR1 SGHAT and CDR2 FQNNGV. The V end lost 0 bases, the J end lost 2 bases, and 15 bases lay between the germline ends. This CDR3 region has 17 residues. CDR3 sequence reads: CASSLDSAARNTDTQYF. The DNA for the CDR3 is TGTGCCAGCAGCTTAGATTCTGCGGCCCGCAACACAGATACGCAGTATTTT.